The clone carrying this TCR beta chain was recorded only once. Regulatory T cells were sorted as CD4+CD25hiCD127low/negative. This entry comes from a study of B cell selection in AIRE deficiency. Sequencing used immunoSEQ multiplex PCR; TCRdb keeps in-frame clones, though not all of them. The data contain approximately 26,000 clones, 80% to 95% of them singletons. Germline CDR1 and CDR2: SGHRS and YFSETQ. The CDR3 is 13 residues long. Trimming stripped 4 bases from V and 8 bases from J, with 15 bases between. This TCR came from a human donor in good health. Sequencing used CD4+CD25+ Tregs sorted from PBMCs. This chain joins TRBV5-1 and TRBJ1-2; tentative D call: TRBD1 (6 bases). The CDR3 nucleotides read TGCGCCAGCAGCCCTGGTGGGGGGCTCGGCTACACCTTC. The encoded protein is CASSPGGGLGYTF.